Sequencing of this T cell receptor beta chain was carried out in a study of T-cell memory formation after mild COVID-19. The CDR3 sequence is 17 residues long. Germline V CDR1 and CDR2: MDHEN, SYDVKM. J lost 2 bases, V lost 4 bases, and 8 bases had no gene match. From the 5' RACE reads, TCRdb called clonotypes with MiXCR, one entry per CDR3 protein. The data contain 13,000 to 15,000 distinct CDR3 sequences, 20% to 25% of them singletons. The specimen was PBMCs or a T cell subset sorted from them (not recorded which). The sequence was obtained from a young man who had mild COVID-19 (a few samples of this study predate the infection). Cell type and time point are not known. The V and J genes are TRBV28 and TRBJ2-3; 11 nucleotides align to TRBD2. CDR3 protein: CASSYRIAGGITDTQYF. The CDR3 bases are TGTGCCAGCAGTTACCGGATAGCGGGGGGGATCACAGATACGCAGTATTTT.